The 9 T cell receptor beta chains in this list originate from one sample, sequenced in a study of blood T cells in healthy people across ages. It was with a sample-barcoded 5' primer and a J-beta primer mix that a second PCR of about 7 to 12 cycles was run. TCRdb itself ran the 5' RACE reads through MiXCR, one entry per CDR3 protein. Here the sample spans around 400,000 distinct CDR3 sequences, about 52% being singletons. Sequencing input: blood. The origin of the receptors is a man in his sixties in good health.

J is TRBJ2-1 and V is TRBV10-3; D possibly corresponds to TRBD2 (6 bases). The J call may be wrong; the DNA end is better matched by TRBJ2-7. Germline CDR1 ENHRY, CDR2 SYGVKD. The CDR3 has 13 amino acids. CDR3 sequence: CAIRGSSYNEQYF. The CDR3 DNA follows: TGTGCCATCCGGGGGAGCTCCTACAATGAGCAGTACTTC.

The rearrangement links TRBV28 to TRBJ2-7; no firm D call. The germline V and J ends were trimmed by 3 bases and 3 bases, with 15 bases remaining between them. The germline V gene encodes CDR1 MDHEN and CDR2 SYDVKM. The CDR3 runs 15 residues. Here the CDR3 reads CASSLRRLVVYEQYF. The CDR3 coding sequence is TGTGCCAGCAGTTTGAGACGCCTAGTCGTCTACGAGCAGTACTTC.

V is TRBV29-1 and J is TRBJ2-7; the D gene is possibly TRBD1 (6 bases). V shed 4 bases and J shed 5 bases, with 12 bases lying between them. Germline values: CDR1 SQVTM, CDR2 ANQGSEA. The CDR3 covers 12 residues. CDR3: CSVVGQLNEQYF. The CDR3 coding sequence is TGCAGCGTTGTTGGACAGCTGAACGAGCAGTACTTC.

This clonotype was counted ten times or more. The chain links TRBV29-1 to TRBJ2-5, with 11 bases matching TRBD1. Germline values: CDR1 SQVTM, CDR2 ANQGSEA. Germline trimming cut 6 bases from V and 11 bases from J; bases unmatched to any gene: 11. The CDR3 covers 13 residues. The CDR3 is CSVAGQGAVEQYF. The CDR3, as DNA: TGCAGCGTGGCCGGACAGGGGGCGGTGGAGCAGTACTTC.

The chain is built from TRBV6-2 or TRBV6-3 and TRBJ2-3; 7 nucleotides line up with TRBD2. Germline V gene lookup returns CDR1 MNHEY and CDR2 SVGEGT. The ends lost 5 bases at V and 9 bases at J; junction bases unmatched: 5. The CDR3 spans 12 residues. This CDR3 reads CASSPSGTTQYF. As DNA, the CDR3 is TGTGCCAGCAGTCCGAGCGGGACCACGCAGTATTTT.

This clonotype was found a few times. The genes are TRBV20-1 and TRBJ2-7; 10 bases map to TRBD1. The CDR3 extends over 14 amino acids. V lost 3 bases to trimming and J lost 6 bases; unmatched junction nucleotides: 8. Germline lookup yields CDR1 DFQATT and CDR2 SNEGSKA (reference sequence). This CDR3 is CSASVDRGRLEQYF. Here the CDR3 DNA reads TGCAGTGCTAGCGTCGACAGGGGGCGCCTCGAGCAGTACTTC.

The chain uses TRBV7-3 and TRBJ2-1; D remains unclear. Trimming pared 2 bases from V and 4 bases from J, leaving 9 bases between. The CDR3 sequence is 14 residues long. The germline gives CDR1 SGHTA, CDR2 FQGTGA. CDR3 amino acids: CASSLDGRYNEQFF. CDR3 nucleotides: TGTGCCAGCAGCTTAGACGGTCGTTACAATGAGCAGTTCTTC.

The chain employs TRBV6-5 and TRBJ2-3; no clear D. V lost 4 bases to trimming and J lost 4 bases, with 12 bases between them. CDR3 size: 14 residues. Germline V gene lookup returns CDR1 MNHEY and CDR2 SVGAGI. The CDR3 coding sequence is TGTGCCAGCAGTTCTCAGCGCCCCGCAGATACGCAGTATTTT. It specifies CASSSQRPADTQYF.

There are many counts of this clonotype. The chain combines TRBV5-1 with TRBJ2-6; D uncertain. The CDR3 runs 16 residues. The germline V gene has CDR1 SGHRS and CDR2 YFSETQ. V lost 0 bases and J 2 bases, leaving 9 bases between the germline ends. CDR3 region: CASSLAIGAGANVLTF. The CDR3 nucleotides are TGCGCCAGCAGCTTGGCCATCGGAGCTGGGGCCAACGTCCTGACTTTC. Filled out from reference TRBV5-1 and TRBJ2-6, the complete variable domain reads KAGVTQTPRYLIKTRGQQVTLSCSPISGHRSVSWYQQTPGQGLQFLFEYFSETQRNKGNFPGRFSGRQFSNSRSEMNVSTLELGDSALYLCASSLAIGAGANVLTFGAGSRLTVL.